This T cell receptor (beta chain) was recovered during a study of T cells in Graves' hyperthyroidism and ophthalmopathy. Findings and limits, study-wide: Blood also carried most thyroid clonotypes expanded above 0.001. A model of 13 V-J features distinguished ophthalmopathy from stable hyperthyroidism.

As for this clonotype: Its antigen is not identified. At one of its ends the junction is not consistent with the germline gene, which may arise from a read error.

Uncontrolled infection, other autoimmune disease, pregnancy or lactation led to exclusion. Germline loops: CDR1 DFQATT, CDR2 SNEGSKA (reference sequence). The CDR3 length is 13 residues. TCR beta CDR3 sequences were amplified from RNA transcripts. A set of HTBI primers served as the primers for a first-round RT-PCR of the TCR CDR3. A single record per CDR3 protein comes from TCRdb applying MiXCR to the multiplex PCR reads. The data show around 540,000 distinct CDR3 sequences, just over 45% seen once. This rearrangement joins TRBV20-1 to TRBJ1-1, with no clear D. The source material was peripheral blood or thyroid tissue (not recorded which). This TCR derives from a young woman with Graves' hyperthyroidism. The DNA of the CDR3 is TGCAGTGCTGGAGATGACCGGGTTTTTGAAGCTTTCTTT. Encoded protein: CSAGDDRVFEAFF.